This entry is about one TCR beta chain. This sample stems from a study of control samples from healthy donors and cancer patients. The CDR3 extends over 15 amino acids. In germline, CDR1 is MNHEY, CDR2 SMNVEV (reference sequence). With V trimmed by 3 bases and J by 4 bases, 7 bases remained unmatched. Here immunoSEQ multiplex PCR was the method, and the copy in TCRdb shows in-frame clones only, minus some. The data show some 74,000 clones, about 94% seen once. This sequence originates from a woman younger than 45 in good health. Input material: blood. The J gene is TRBJ1-1, the V gene TRBV27, with TRBD1 matching over 8 bases. The CDR3 spells CASSFLGTGGTEAFF. The CDR3 region has the DNA TGTGCCAGCAGTTTTCTCGGGACAGGAGGCACTGAAGCTTTCTTT.